The 10 T cell receptor beta chains below all came from one sample that was sequenced in a study of blood T cell repertoires in COVID-19. The repertoire was sequenced with immunoSEQ multiplex PCR; TCRdb's copy has only in-frame clones and lacks some. The table has roughly 440,000 clones, around 89% seen once. Material: peripheral blood. Source of these receptors: a woman in her forties or fifties with COVID-19, enrolled during active disease.

This clone was counted only a few times. The junction and the germline gene differ at one end; a read error may be behind it. The chain is built from TRBV7-9 and TRBJ2-7; possibly TRBD1 for D (5 bases). The germline CDR1 and CDR2 sequences are SEHNR and FQNEAQ (reference sequence). This CDR3 spans 13 amino acids. This CDR3 reads CASSLGPVLLGDF. CDR3 DNA: TGTGCCAGCAGCTTGGGGCCAGTTCTCCTAGGGGACTTC.

This chain joins TRBV19 and TRBJ1-1; no definite D call. From germline, CDR1 is LNHDA and CDR2 SQIVND (reference sequence). Trimming left V 1 base short and J 0 bases short, with 9 bases between. This CDR3 region has 15 residues. Written as DNA, the CDR3 is TGTGCCAGTAGTATAGGTCCAGGTATGAACACTGAAGCTTTCTTT. Translating gives CASSIGPGMNTEAFF.

The gene calls are TRBV2 and TRBJ2-1; 8 nucleotides agree with TRBD2. This CDR3 is built from 12 residues. The germline V gene has CDR1 SNHLY and CDR2 FYNNEI. V shed 4 bases and J 14 bases; nucleotides not matched to a gene: 7. CDR3 in DNA: TGTGCCAGCAGTGTGGGGACTAGGAGGGAGTTCTTC. Residues: CASSVGTRREFF.

This clone occurred once. The genes are TRBV5-1 and TRBJ1-1; maybe TRBD1 (5 bases). V was cut by 2 bases and J by 5 bases, with 10 bases left in between. Germline lookup yields CDR1 SGHRS and CDR2 YFSETQ. The CDR3 covers 13 residues. Here the CDR3 DNA reads TGCGCCAGCAGCTTACAGGAGGGGACTGAAGCTTTCTTT. This translates into CASSLQEGTEAFF.

The chain couples TRBV9 to TRBJ2-2, with D uncertain. Between the trimmed V and J ends, which lost 2 bases and 1 base, there was a span of 12 bases. The CDR3 length is 16 residues. Germline V gene sequence: CDR1 SGDLS, CDR2 YYNGEE. The CDR3 nucleotides read TGTGCCAGCAGCGTTAATATGTACGGGAACACCGGGGAGCTGTTTTTT. Its protein product is CASSVNMYGNTGELFF.

V usage is TRBV15 and J usage is TRBJ2-3; 7 positions match TRBD2. V lost 4 bases to trimming and J lost 4 bases; unmatched junction nucleotides: 14. This CDR3 region has 17 residues. Germline CDR1 LNHNV, CDR2 YYDKDF (reference sequence). The CDR3 is CATSTPTGGGRADTQYF. The DNA of the CDR3 is TGTGCCACCAGCACCCCCACTGGGGGGGGGAGGGCAGATACGCAGTATTTT. Complete variable domain (other parts from reference TRBV15 and TRBJ2-3): DAMVIQNPRYQVTQFGKPVTLSCSQTLNHNVMYWYQQKSSQAPKLLFHYYDKDFNNEADTPDNFQSRRPNTSFCFLDIRSPGLGDTAMYLCATSTPTGGGRADTQYFGPGTRLTVL.

This chain uses TRBV13 with TRBJ1-3; D is undetermined. The ends were cut back, 5 bases at V and 4 bases at J, with 3 bases in the middle. Germline V CDR1 and CDR2: PRHDT, FYEKMQ (reference sequence). The CDR3 contains 11 residues. Here the CDR3 DNA reads TGTGCCAGCAGCCTCGGAAACACCATATATTTT. Its translation: CASSLGNTIYF.

The rearrangement links TRBV4-1 to TRBJ2-7; possible D gene TRBD2, 6 bases. Per the germline V gene, CDR1 is MGHRA and CDR2 is YSYEKL. V dropped 4 bases and J dropped 4 bases, with 17 bases sitting between them. The CDR3 spans 15 residues. CDR3 residues: CASSPPGTPPYEQYF. Here the CDR3 DNA reads TGCGCCAGCAGCCCGCCCGGGACTCCGCCTTACGAGCAGTACTTC.

The chain uses TRBV9 and TRBJ2-2; 8 positions match TRBD1. In germline, CDR1 is SGDLS, CDR2 YYNGEE. V dropped 2 bases and J dropped 8; count of bases not matched to a gene: 17. This CDR3 comprises 18 residues. For the CDR3, the DNA is TGTGCCAGCAGCGTCGGACCCCTCGGACAGGGTGGGAGAGGGGAGCTGTTTTTT. Translating gives CASSVGPLGQGGRGELFF.

The chain couples TRBV4-1 to TRBJ1-1, with 7 bases lining up with TRBD1. Germline CDR1 MGHRA, CDR2 YSYEKL. V gave up 0 bases and J gave up 1 base; unmatched junction bases: 17. This CDR3 is 20 amino acids long. CDR3 sequence: CASSQESHRDRAGGNTEAFF. For the CDR3, the DNA is TGCGCCAGCAGCCAAGAATCCCACCGCGACAGGGCCGGGGGGAACACTGAAGCTTTCTTT.